This TCR beta chain was identified during a study of blood T cell repertoires in COVID-19. Turning to the study itself: Samples of COVID-19 (acute and convalescent) were obtained from the United States, Italy and Spain. In each case, the material was cDNA or gDNA derived from T cells, B-cell-depleted T cells, or PBMCs.

In the study's own analysis: Reference gene primer amplification in the assay estimated nucleated cell counts. Here immunoSEQ multiplex PCR was the method, and the copy in TCRdb shows in-frame clones only, minus some. Clone size and V and J calls were adopted from that table, with D and trimming inferred from the DNA. This sample has 100,000 to 150,000 clones, with 70% to 85% found just once. The CDR3 is made up of 17 amino acids. Losses at the gene ends were 4 bases for V and 8 bases for J; bases not matched to a gene: 15. Germline V gene sequence: CDR1 GTSNPN, CDR2 SVGIG (reference sequence). This clonotype was sampled from a woman older than 75 with acute or convalescent COVID-19. What was sequenced was peripheral blood. This chain connects TRBV30 to TRBJ2-1; 12 bases match TRBD2. CDR3 coding DNA: TGTGCCTGGACCCGACTAGCGGGAGACTTGTCCCCGCATGAGCAGTTCTTC. Its protein product is CAWTRLAGDLSPHEQFF.